These 22 T cell receptor beta chains share one sample of origin, sequenced in a study of T cells in Graves' hyperthyroidism and ophthalmopathy. TCR beta CDR3 regions were amplified from RNA transcripts. The HTBI primer set drove a first-round RT-PCR of the TCR CDR3. TCRdb reprocessed the multiplex PCR reads with MiXCR, giving one entry per CDR3 protein. The table includes about 570,000 distinct CDR3 sequences, just over 45% detected once. The source material was peripheral blood or thyroid tissue (not recorded which). These receptors all come from an adult woman with Graves' disease, either hyperthyroidism or ophthalmopathy (not recorded which).

V usage is TRBV7-6 and J usage is TRBJ1-2; D uncertain. Between the trimmed V and J ends, which lost 5 bases and 8 bases, there was a span of 21 bases. CDR3 length equals 15 residues. Germline V CDR1 and CDR2: SGHVS, FNYEAQ. The CDR3 loop is CASSPHPAPGVGYTF. The CDR3 bases are TGTGCCAGCAGCCCCCACCCCGCACCGGGAGTCGGCTACACCTTC.

This clonotype was seen at least ten times. This chain uses TRBV29-1 with TRBJ1-2, with unresolved D. Germline V lookup: CDR1 SQVTM, CDR2 ANQGSEA. The CDR3 runs 11 residues. CDR3 sequence reads: CSAEGVYGYTF. The CDR3, as DNA: TGCAGTGCAGAAGGTGTCTATGGCTACACCTTC.

This clonotype was counted at least ten times. V gene TRBV5-1 combines with J gene TRBJ1-4; D gene unclear. The CDR3 totals 16 residues. Germline V gene data show CDR1 as SGHRS and CDR2 as YFSETQ. Trimming removed 4 bases from V and 0 bases from J, with 13 bases in between. The CDR3 region has the DNA TGCGCCAGCAGCCTCAACCCACTAGCAACTAATGAAAAACTGTTTTTT. It encodes CASSLNPLATNEKLFF. The entire variable domain, with the rest obtained from reference TRBV5-1 and TRBJ1-4, is as follows: KAGVTQTPRYLIKTRGQQVTLSCSPISGHRSVSWYQQTPGQGLQFLFEYFSETQRNKGNFPGRFSGRQFSNSRSEMNVSTLELGDSALYLCASSLNPLATNEKLFFGSGTQLSVL.

At least ten counts were recorded for this clonotype. This chain uses TRBV13 with TRBJ1-2, with 8 bases lining up with TRBD1. CDR3 length: 16 residues. Trimming cost V 2 bases and J 2 bases; bases outside gene matches: 7. Germline values: CDR1 PRHDT, CDR2 FYEKMQ (reference sequence). The CDR3 spells CASSLQGAPPNYGYTF. The CDR3 DNA reads TGTGCCAGCAGCTTACAGGGGGCCCCCCCGAACTATGGCTACACCTTC.

The chain links TRBV5-1 to TRBJ1-1; D not resolved. In germline, CDR1 is SGHRS, CDR2 YFSETQ. V was shortened by 5 bases and J by 5 bases, with 16 bases between the two germline ends. The CDR3 is made up of 14 amino acids. CDR3 sequence: CASRMAVFGTEAFF. For the CDR3, the DNA is TGCGCCAGCAGAATGGCGGTGTTCGGTACTGAAGCTTTCTTT.

This clonotype was counted a single time. V is TRBV15 and J is TRBJ2-5; maybe TRBD2 (5 bases). Germline V gene sequence: CDR1 LNHNV, CDR2 YYDKDF (reference sequence). Trimming stripped 0 bases from V and 5 bases from J, with 16 bases between. This CDR3 has 16 residues. Here the CDR3 reads CATSRDDWRVQETQYF. CDR3 coding DNA: TGTGCCACCAGCAGAGATGATTGGCGGGTACAGGAGACCCAGTACTTC. Complete variable domain (other parts from reference TRBV15 and TRBJ2-5): DAMVIQNPRYQVTQFGKPVTLSCSQTLNHNVMYWYQQKSSQAPKLLFHYYDKDFNNEADTPDNFQSRRPNTSFCFLDIRSPGLGDTAMYLCATSRDDWRVQETQYFGPGTRLLVL.

This clonotype was found many times. J is TRBJ1-2 and V is TRBV4-1; possibly TRBD1 for D (6 bases). Per the germline V gene, CDR1 is MGHRA and CDR2 is YSYEKL. V was cut by 1 base and J by 4 bases, with 13 bases left in between. This CDR3 is 15 amino acids long. CDR3 protein: CASSQGGSQGYGYTF. The CDR3 region has the DNA TGCGCCAGCAGCCAAGGAGGATCACAGGGCTATGGCTACACCTTC.

The table lists this clonotype with a few counts. The chain links TRBV24-1 to TRBJ2-2, with 10 positions matching TRBD1. Losses at the gene ends were 5 bases for V and 5 bases for J; bases not matched to a gene: 1. Germline values: CDR1 KGHDR, CDR2 SFDVKD. This CDR3 spans 14 amino acids. DNA for the CDR3: TGTGCCACCAGTGTGGGACAGGGGACCGGGGAGCTGTTTTTT. Translated: CATSVGQGTGELFF.

This clonotype has at least ten counts. The rearrangement joins TRBV9 to TRBJ2-2; D is ambiguous. This CDR3 spans 17 amino acids. The germline V gene has CDR1 SGDLS and CDR2 YYNGEE. Trimming pared 2 bases from V and 7 bases from J, leaving 21 bases between. DNA for the CDR3: TGTGCCAGCAGCGTCCAAAGGGTCTTTATAGACGTCGGGGAGCTGTTTTTT. This translates into CASSVQRVFIDVGELFF.

J is TRBJ2-5 and V is TRBV10-3; D remains ambiguous. Germline V CDR1 and CDR2: ENHRY, SYGVKD. The CDR3 covers 10 residues. The CDR3 coding sequence is TGTGCTCCCCTCAGGGAGACCCAGTACTTC. Its translation: CAPLRETQYF.

V and J are TRBV10-3 and TRBJ2-7; D not resolved. The CDR3 is made up of 14 amino acids. CDR1 and CDR2 from the germline V gene are ENHRY and SYGVKD. Trimming shortened V by 3 bases and J by 2 bases, and 11 bases separated the two germline ends. CDR3 protein: CAISDGSTPYEQYF. The CDR3 nucleotides read TGTGCCATCAGTGATGGGTCAACCCCCTACGAGCAGTACTTC.

The gene calls are TRBV20-1 and TRBJ1-5; D is perhaps TRBD1 (5 bases). Trimming cost V 0 bases and J 2 bases, with 11 bases left between them. This CDR3 is 15 amino acids long. The germline CDR1 and CDR2 sequences are DFQATT and SNEGSKA (reference sequence). Written as DNA, the CDR3 is TGCAGTGCTAGAGATGGGGGTTCGGGCAATCAGCCCCAGCATTTT. This gives the protein CSARDGGSGNQPQHF.

The chain carries TRBV20-1 and TRBJ1-1; 10 nucleotides match TRBD1. V lost 3 bases, J lost 4 bases, and 5 bases stayed unmatched. The germline gives CDR1 DFQATT, CDR2 SNEGSKA (reference sequence). The CDR3 is 14 amino acids. CDR3 sequence reads: CSASGDRGLTEAFF. For the CDR3, the DNA is TGCAGTGCTAGTGGGGACAGGGGCCTCACTGAAGCTTTCTTT.

The chain couples TRBV10-3 to TRBJ2-5; D might be TRBD1 (5 bases). V lost 4 bases, J lost 2 bases, and 35 bases lay in between. Per germline, CDR1 ENHRY and CDR2 SYGVKD. There are 22 residues in the CDR3. In DNA form, the CDR3 reads TGTGCCATCAGTGGGTCTGCTCCTGCCAGCAGCTTGAGCACAGGCATACAAGAGACCCAGTACTTC. Translated, it gives CAISGSAPASSLSTGIQETQYF.

This clonotype was detected ten times or more. The chain combines TRBV4-2 with TRBJ1-5; 8 nucleotides align to TRBD1. In germline, CDR1 is LGHNA, CDR2 YNFKEQ. The CDR3 spans 18 residues. Germline trimming cut 4 bases from V and 0 bases from J; bases unmatched to any gene: 11. Written as DNA, the CDR3 is TGTGCCAGCAGCCGTGGACAGGGTGGTTCCTATAGCAATCAGCCCCAGCATTTT. Its translation: CASSRGQGGSYSNQPQHF.

This clonotype was seen ten or more times. The chain uses TRBV5-1 and TRBJ1-2; 7 nucleotides match TRBD1. From germline, CDR1 is SGHRS and CDR2 YFSETQ. The CDR3 is 14 amino acids. V shed 0 bases, J shed 5 bases, and the junction held 4 bases outside the gene matches. CDR3 nucleotides: TGCGCCAGCAGCTTGGCGACAGGGAGTTATGGCTACACCTTC. This sequence encodes CASSLATGSYGYTF.

This sequence joins TRBV7-9 and TRBJ1-2; 10 nucleotides match TRBD1. CDR1 is SEHNR, CDR2 FQNEAQ, per germline (reference sequence). V shed 7 bases, J shed 6 bases, and the junction held 14 bases outside the gene matches. The CDR3 extends over 16 amino acids. CDR3 nucleotides: TGTGCCAGCACCCTTCCCGGGACAGGGGTCGTTAATGGCTACACCTTC. This encodes CASTLPGTGVVNGYTF.

The gene calls are TRBV15 and TRBJ1-1; no clear D. CDR1 and CDR2 from the germline V gene are LNHNV and YYDKDF (reference sequence). Deletions cut 3 bases from V and 2 bases from J, with 7 bases between. The CDR3 extends over 13 amino acids. CDR3 sequence reads: CATSSRVNTEAFF. For the CDR3, the DNA is TGTGCCACCAGCAGTAGGGTTAACACTGAAGCTTTCTTT.

This clonotype was counted once. The rearrangement joins TRBV7-3 to TRBJ1-1; 7 positions agree with TRBD1. Germline V gene lookup returns CDR1 SGHTA and CDR2 FQGTGA. With 2 bases clipped from V and 11 bases from J, the junction kept 11 bases outside the gene matches. This CDR3 has 14 residues. CDR3 amino acids: CASSLLGTEDGAFF. CDR3 nucleotides: TGTGCCAGCAGCTTACTCGGGACAGAGGACGGGGCTTTCTTT.

This chain joins TRBV12-3 or TRBV12-4 and TRBJ1-6, with 7 bases that match TRBD1. The CDR3 runs to 13 residues. With V trimmed by 11 bases and J by 9 bases, 10 bases remained unmatched. The CDR3 here is CAGASAGGSPLHF. The DNA for the CDR3 is TGTGCCGGTGCATCGGCAGGGGGTTCACCCCTCCACTTT.

This clonotype was seen a few times. The rearrangement uses TRBV19 and TRBJ1-5; no clear D. Germline CDR1 is LNHDA and CDR2 is SQIVND (reference sequence). CDR3 length: 13 amino acids. Trimming left V 11 bases short and J 3 bases short, with 14 bases between. In nucleotides, the CDR3 is TGTGCCGCAGCTGGACGGAACAATCAGCCCCAGCATTTT. Its protein is CAAAGRNNQPQHF.

This clonotype was seen only a few times. The rearrangement uses TRBV27 and TRBJ2-7, with 12 nucleotides matching TRBD2. This CDR3 has 15 residues. V lost 4 bases, J lost 0 bases, and 1 base stayed unmatched. Germline V CDR1 and CDR2: MNHEY, SMNVEV (reference sequence). The CDR3 loop is CASSWTSGISYEQYF. The DNA of the CDR3 is TGTGCCAGCAGTTGGACTAGCGGGATCTCCTACGAGCAGTACTTC.